Listed below are T cell receptor beta chains from one sample, sequenced in a study of T cell responses to AZD1222 COVID-19 vaccine. The data were produced by immunoSEQ multiplex PCR, yet TCRdb's version contains in-frame clones alone and is incomplete. The table records about 85,000 clones, around nine tenths of them present only once. The sample here was peripheral blood, taken on day 0 of MenACWY control vaccination. The receptors were gathered from an adult in good health. Both conserved end residues are part of each CDR3. Each record gives: V gene, J gene, clone size, D gene, CDR3 protein, CDR3 DNA. D genes are given only for firm matches. Size is omitted from some rows. Given values are once, few, many or a class for expanded clones.

v_call: TRBV19; j_call: TRBJ1-2; clone_size: -; d_call: -; cdr3_aa: CASMVGTGRNGYTF; cdr3_nt: TGTGCCAGTATGGTGGGCACAGGTCGGAATGGCTACACCTTC
v_call: TRBV13; j_call: TRBJ2-3; clone_size: once; d_call: -; cdr3_aa: CASSTGSTDTQYF; cdr3_nt: TGTGCCAGCAGCACGGGTAGCACAGATACGCAGTATTTT
v_call: TRBV4-3; j_call: TRBJ1-2; clone_size: -; d_call: TRBD1; cdr3_aa: CASSPLGTGVGYTF; cdr3_nt: TGCGCCAGCAGCCCCCTCGGGACAGGGGTTGGCTACACCTTC
v_call: TRBV5-1; j_call: TRBJ2-1; clone_size: -; d_call: -; cdr3_aa: CASSPEGGGYSYNEQFF; cdr3_nt: TGCGCCAGCAGCCCGGAAGGCGGGGGCTACTCCTACAATGAGCAGTTCTTC
v_call: TRBV5-1; j_call: TRBJ2-7; clone_size: -; d_call: -; cdr3_aa: CASSYGAGLGYEQYF; cdr3_nt: TGCGCCAGCAGCTACGGGGCTGGGTTGGGGTACGAGCAGTACTTC
v_call: TRBV5-5; j_call: TRBJ2-1; clone_size: -; d_call: TRBD2; cdr3_aa: CASSPRLAGDYNEQFF; cdr3_nt: TGTGCCAGCAGCCCTAGACTAGCGGGGGACTACAATGAGCAGTTCTTC
v_call: TRBV3-1/TRBV3-2; j_call: TRBJ1-5; clone_size: -; d_call: -; cdr3_aa: CASSPGAPQGGNQPQHF; cdr3_nt: TGTGCCAGCAGCCCCGGAGCCCCCCAGGGTGGGAATCAGCCCCAGCATTTT
v_call: TRBV3-1/TRBV3-2; j_call: TRBJ1-5; clone_size: -; d_call: -; cdr3_aa: CASSRGDGVGQPQHF; cdr3_nt: TGTGCCAGCAGCCGCGGGGATGGGGTAGGACAGCCCCAGCATTTT
v_call: TRBV28; j_call: TRBJ2-5; clone_size: medium-sized; d_call: TRBD2; cdr3_aa: CASSLIAGEETQYF; cdr3_nt: TGTGCCAGCAGTTTAATAGCGGGGGAAGAGACCCAGTACTTC
v_call: TRBV19; j_call: TRBJ1-6; clone_size: -; d_call: -; cdr3_aa: CASSPTRQVSPLHF; cdr3_nt: TGTGCCAGTAGTCCGACCAGACAGGTTTCACCCCTCCACTTT
v_call: TRBV7-3; j_call: TRBJ2-1; clone_size: few; d_call: TRBD1; cdr3_aa: CASSPQAQGPLYNEQFF; cdr3_nt: TGTGCCAGCAGCCCGCAAGCACAGGGGCCCCTTTACAATGAGCAGTTCTTC
v_call: TRBV20-1; j_call: TRBJ1-2; clone_size: -; d_call: -; cdr3_aa: CSAEHYYGYTF; cdr3_nt: TGCAGTGCCGAGCATTACTATGGCTACACCTTC
v_call: TRBV30; j_call: TRBJ1-1; clone_size: once; d_call: -; cdr3_aa: CAFSKAGNTEAFF; cdr3_nt: TGTGCCTTCTCGAAAGCGGGGAACACTGAAGCTTTCTTT
v_call: TRBV5-5; j_call: TRBJ1-5; clone_size: -; d_call: TRBD1; cdr3_aa: CASSLLVDRVGNQPQHF; cdr3_nt: TGTGCCAGCAGCTTGCTCGTTGACAGGGTAGGCAATCAGCCCCAGCATTTT
v_call: TRBV7-2; j_call: TRBJ1-2; clone_size: -; d_call: TRBD1; cdr3_aa: CASSSPDRGNGYTF; cdr3_nt: TGTGCCAGCAGCTCACCAGACAGGGGAAATGGCTACACCTTC
v_call: TRBV27; j_call: TRBJ1-5; clone_size: -; d_call: TRBD1; cdr3_aa: CASSLRGVGTGASYSNQPQHF; cdr3_nt: TGTGCCAGCAGTTTAAGGGGTGTGGGGACAGGGGCCTCGTATAGCAATCAGCCCCAGCATTTT
v_call: TRBV21-1; j_call: TRBJ1-4; clone_size: once; d_call: -; cdr3_aa: CASSAFPQGEEKLFF; cdr3_nt: TGTGCCAGCAGCGCCTTCCCACAGGGCGAGGAAAAACTGTTTTTT
v_call: TRBV18; j_call: TRBJ1-5; clone_size: -; d_call: TRBD1; cdr3_aa: CASSQGTGQPQHF; cdr3_nt: TGTGCCAGCTCACAAGGGACAGGTCAGCCCCAGCATTTT
v_call: TRBV6-6; j_call: TRBJ1-6; clone_size: once; d_call: -; cdr3_aa: CASSYDSSSYNSPLHF; cdr3_nt: TGTGCCAGCAGTTACGACAGTAGCTCCTATAATTCACCCCTCCACTTT
v_call: TRBV5-1; j_call: TRBJ1-6; clone_size: -; d_call: -; cdr3_aa: CASSSGAREPLHF; cdr3_nt: TGCGCCAGCAGCTCCGGGGCCCGTGAACCCCTCCACTTT
v_call: TRBV7-2; j_call: TRBJ2-2; clone_size: -; d_call: -; cdr3_aa: CASSKGVAVNTGELFF; cdr3_nt: TGTGCCAGCAGCAAGGGGGTAGCGGTGAACACCGGGGAGCTGTTTTTT
v_call: TRBV29-1; j_call: TRBJ1-1; clone_size: -; d_call: -; cdr3_aa: CSVGGAANTEAFF; cdr3_nt: TGCAGCGTTGGGGGAGCCGCGAACACTGAAGCTTTCTTT
v_call: TRBV18; j_call: TRBJ2-3; clone_size: few; d_call: TRBD1; cdr3_aa: CASSPPRDRVKDTQYF; cdr3_nt: TGTGCCAGCTCACCGCCCCGGGACAGGGTGAAGGATACGCAGTATTTT
v_call: TRBV6-4; j_call: TRBJ1-4; clone_size: once; d_call: -; cdr3_aa: CASSASGFNEKLFF; cdr3_nt: TGTGCCAGCAGCGCCTCGGGGTTTAATGAAAAACTGTTTTTT
v_call: TRBV19; j_call: TRBJ1-2; clone_size: -; d_call: -; cdr3_aa: CASSIWGRGPSNYGYTF; cdr3_nt: TGTGCCAGTAGTATTTGGGGCAGGGGACCTTCTAACTATGGCTACACCTTC
v_call: TRBV6-5; j_call: TRBJ1-2; clone_size: -; d_call: -; cdr3_aa: CASSYSRDTYGYTF; cdr3_nt: TGTGCCAGCAGTTACTCCCGGGACACCTATGGCTACACCTTC
v_call: TRBV2; j_call: TRBJ1-5; clone_size: -; d_call: -; cdr3_aa: CASSGPYQPQHF; cdr3_nt: TGTGCCAGCAGTGGACCCTATCAGCCCCAGCATTTT
v_call: TRBV23-1; j_call: TRBJ1-4; clone_size: -; d_call: TRBD1; cdr3_aa: CASSQPGQGHSREKLFF; cdr3_nt: TGCGCCAGCAGTCAACCGGGACAGGGGCACTCTCGTGAAAAACTGTTTTTT
v_call: TRBV10-3; j_call: TRBJ1-5; clone_size: once; d_call: -; cdr3_aa: CAISESRDSNQPQHF; cdr3_nt: TGTGCCATCAGTGAGTCGCGAGATAGCAATCAGCCCCAGCATTTT